This record looks at one T cell receptor beta chain sequence and its context. Looked up from germline, CDR1 is MDHEN and CDR2 is SYDVKM. The CDR3 is made up of 16 amino acids. Germline trimming cut 1 base from V and 1 base from J; bases unmatched to any gene: 6. This sample was included in a study of T cell changes during pregnancy in multiple sclerosis. Profiled with immunoSEQ multiplex PCR; TCRdb holds only in-frame clones, not every one. The data contain approximately 100,000 clones, over 85% of them singletons. The sequence was collected from a female donor with multiple sclerosis, enrolled in a pregnancy study. This sample comprised peripheral blood, obtained in the second trimester of pregnancy. The chain uses TRBV28 and TRBJ2-5; 7 bases align to TRBD1. CDR3 sequence reads: CASSLLAGGFQETQYF. CDR3 sequence (DNA): TGTGCCAGCAGTTTATTGGCAGGGGGATTCCAAGAGACCCAGTACTTC. The full variable domain, completed using reference TRBV28 and TRBJ2-5, is DVKVTQSSRYLVKRTGEKVFLECVQDMDHENMFWYRQDPGLGLRLIYFSYDVKMKEKGDIPEGYSVSREKKERFSLILESASTNQTSMYLCASSLLAGGFQETQYFGPGTRLLVL.